The 28 T cell receptor beta chains given below trace back to one sample, sequenced in a study of T cells in Graves' hyperthyroidism and ophthalmopathy. TCR beta CDR3 sequences were amplified from RNA transcripts. Initially, a first-round RT-PCR of the TCR CDR3 employed the HTBI primer set. Each CDR3 protein gets one entry after TCRdb re-called the multiplex PCR reads with MiXCR. Counted here are some 550,000 distinct CDR3 sequences, approximately 16% occurring once; the ten biggest clones make up around 3.5%. What was sequenced was blood. The receptors stem from a woman in her forties with Graves' ophthalmopathy.

Only a few counts were recorded for this clonotype. The chain recombines TRBV19 with TRBJ2-3, with 14 bases that match TRBD2. The CDR3 has 15 amino acids. The junction had 3 bases not matched to a gene; V was cut back by 7 bases and J by 3 bases. The germline gives CDR1 LNHDA, CDR2 SQIVND (reference sequence). The CDR3 loop reads CASTRTSGRTDTQYF. The CDR3 DNA is TGTGCCAGTACCAGGACTAGCGGGAGGACAGATACGCAGTATTTT.

This clonotype was observed a handful of times. The V gene is TRBV6-1, the J gene TRBJ2-1; 12 nucleotides agree with TRBD1. The CDR3 covers 14 residues. V shed 6 bases and J 9 bases; nucleotides not matched to a gene: 6. The germline V gene encodes CDR1 MNHNS and CDR2 SASEGT. As DNA, the CDR3 is TGTGCCAGCAGATGGGACAGGGGGCTATTTGAGCAGTTCTTC. Translating gives CASRWDRGLFEQFF.

V and J are TRBV6-1 and TRBJ1-5; TRBD1 matches at 7 bases. Germline V CDR1 and CDR2: MNHNS, SASEGT. The CDR3 covers 15 residues. Unmatched junction bases numbered 6, after V lost 6 bases and J lost 1 base. This CDR3 is CASRRDRLSNQPQHF. The CDR3 coding sequence is TGTGCCAGCAGGAGGGACAGACTAAGCAATCAGCCCCAGCATTTT.

Here the CDR3 DNA reads TGTGCCAGCAGCTTGTTAGCCGACCTAGGCGGCAGCTCCTACAATGAGCAGTACTTC. Protein: CASSLLADLGGSSYNEQYF. The V gene is TRBV5-6, the J gene TRBJ2-1; D uncertain. The assigned J gene may be wrong: the sequence end matches TRBJ2-7 better. The CDR3 loop spans 19 amino acids. Germline loops: CDR1 SGHDT, CDR2 YYEEEE.

This chain joins TRBV6-9 and TRBJ2-7; D could derive from TRBD1 or TRBD2 (5 bases each). This CDR3 has 13 amino acids. Trimming removed 6 bases from V and 5 bases from J, with 14 bases in between. From germline, CDR1 is MNHGY and CDR2 SVAAGI. The CDR3 coding sequence is TGTGCCAGCAGATATGGGGACGTCCACGAGCAGTACTTC. It yields the protein CASRYGDVHEQYF.

In this sample, this clonotype turned up a few times. This chain connects TRBV7-6 to TRBJ2-3, with D possibly called TRBD1 or TRBD2 (5 bases each). The V end lost 0 bases, the J end lost 0 bases, and 13 bases lay between the germline ends. The CDR3 is 17 residues long. Germline V gene data show CDR1 as SGHVS and CDR2 as FNYEAQ. CDR3 nucleotide sequence: TGTGCCAGCAGCTTAGCGACGGGACGGCTGAGCACAGATACGCAGTATTTT. Translation gives CASSLATGRLSTDTQYF.

At least ten counts were recorded for this clonotype. The chain carries TRBV5-1 and TRBJ2-3, with 9 bases lining up with TRBD1. V was pared by 2 bases and J by 9 bases, with 10 bases of the junction left unmatched. This CDR3 comprises 15 residues. Germline lookup yields CDR1 SGHRS and CDR2 YFSETQ. The CDR3 DNA reads TGCGCCAGCAGCTTAGGGGACAGGGATTCGATAACGCAGTATTTT. It specifies CASSLGDRDSITQYF.

A word on this clonotype: The conserved phenylalanine or tryptophan is not found at the CDR3 terminus, so this likely reflects a read error. This chain uses TRBV2 with TRBJ2-7; 14 bases are a match to TRBD2. CDR1 is SNHLY, CDR2 FYNNEI, per germline. The CDR3 consists of 14 residues. The junction had 5 bases not matched to a gene; V was cut back by 7 bases and J by 6 bases. The CDR3 protein is CASTPGLAGVEQYL. CDR3 DNA sequence: TGTGCCAGCACTCCGGGACTAGCGGGAGTCGAGCAGTACCTC.

For this clonotype: A read error may explain this, as a much larger clone is one base away. CDR3: CASSEPGLAVYNEQFF. CDR3 in DNA: TGTGCCAGCAGTGAGCCGGGACTAGCCGTCTACAATGAGCAGTTCTTC. The chain has TRBV2 and TRBJ2-1; TRBD2 matches 9 bases. Trimming cost V 3 bases and J 3 bases; bases outside gene matches: 6. The germline V gene has CDR1 SNHLY and CDR2 FYNNEI. This CDR3 is built from 16 residues.

The genes are TRBV12-3 or TRBV12-4 and TRBJ1-5; a weak D match, TRBD1 (6 bases). This CDR3 spans 14 amino acids. Trimming left V 6 bases short and J 10 bases short, with 19 bases between. The CDR3 DNA reads as TGTGCCAGCAGCCCGGCAGGGGAGTTATTACCCCAGCATTTT. Amino acid sequence: CASSPAGELLPQHF.

This clonotype was observed a few times. This chain joins TRBV6-2 or TRBV6-3 and TRBJ2-5; D ambiguous. Trimming removed 8 bases from V and 5 bases from J, with 9 bases in between. This CDR3 is built from 11 residues. Per the germline V gene, CDR1 is MNHEY and CDR2 is SVGEGT. CDR3: CASGNYETQYF. DNA for the CDR3: TGTGCCAGCGGGAACTATGAGACCCAGTACTTC.

This clonotype was recorded many times. This chain uses TRBV5-1 with TRBJ1-2, with D unresolved. Germline CDR1 SGHRS, CDR2 YFSETQ. The CDR3 totals 15 residues. Deletions cut 0 bases from V and 0 bases from J, with 9 bases between. Written as DNA, the CDR3 is TGCGCCAGCAGCTTGGGCTGGGAGGCTAACTATGGCTACACCTTC. Protein product: CASSLGWEANYGYTF. Supplemented by reference TRBV5-1 and TRBJ1-2, the full variable domain reads KAGVTQTPRYLIKTRGQQVTLSCSPISGHRSVSWYQQTPGQGLQFLFEYFSETQRNKGNFPGRFSGRQFSNSRSEMNVSTLELGDSALYLCASSLGWEANYGYTFGSGTRLTVV.

This clonotype was detected only a few times. The J gene is TRBJ2-2, the V gene TRBV6-5, with TRBD1 matching 7 bases. CDR1 and CDR2 (germline): MNHEY, SVGAGI. CDR3 size: 16 residues. With 5 bases clipped from V and 4 bases from J, the junction kept 10 bases outside the gene matches. The CDR3 sequence is CASSHRDSRITGELFF. The CDR3 DNA follows: TGTGCCAGCAGTCACCGGGACAGTCGTATCACCGGGGAGCTGTTTTTT.

This clonotype was counted at least ten times. The chain employs TRBV9 and TRBJ2-7, with unresolved D. The CDR3 loop spans 13 amino acids. Germline V gene sequence: CDR1 SGDLS, CDR2 YYNGEE. The germline V and J ends were trimmed by 0 bases and 3 bases, with 7 bases remaining between them. The DNA for the CDR3 is TGTGCCAGCAGCGTAGGGGAAGGCTACGAGCAGTACTTC. Protein product: CASSVGEGYEQYF.

The chain carries TRBV6-5 and TRBJ2-3, with a possible D match to TRBD1 (6 bases). The end of the DNA aligns better with TRBJ1-5, so the J call may be wrong. The CDR3 length is 16 residues. The germline CDR1 and CDR2 sequences are MNHEY and SVGAGI. This chain's CDR3 is CASSPSGGWGGDTQHF. The DNA for the CDR3 is TGTGCCAGCAGTCCCTCGGGGGGCTGGGGGGGAGATACGCAGCATTTT.

Concerning this clonotype itself: A read error may account for a junction end that differs from germline. The chain employs TRBV5-1 and TRBJ2-1; D remains ambiguous. This CDR3 contains 17 residues. CDR1 is SGHRS and CDR2 is YFSETQ in the germline V gene. The CDR3 DNA follows: TGCGTCAGCAGCATACCCCCGGGTATGCCCTCCTACAATGAGCAGTTCTTC. This translates into CVSSIPPGMPSYNEQFF.

This clonotype showed up many times. The chain recombines TRBV28 with TRBJ1-1; D might be TRBD1 (5 bases). The CDR3 sequence is 16 residues long. CDR1 is MDHEN and CDR2 is SYDVKM in the germline V gene. V was shortened by 8 bases and J by 3 bases, with 22 bases between the two germline ends. The chain's CDR3 is CASLGTGGRGYTEAFF. CDR3 nucleotides: TGTGCCAGCCTCGGGACGGGTGGACGGGGTTACACTGAAGCTTTCTTT.

This clonotype appeared many times. The V gene is TRBV5-1, the J gene TRBJ2-5; TRBD1 aligns across 10 bases. Unmatched junction bases numbered 3, after V lost 4 bases and J lost 3 bases. Per germline, CDR1 SGHRS and CDR2 YFSETQ. The CDR3 is 14 amino acids. CDR3 DNA: TGCGCCAGCAGCACCGGGACAGGGGAAGAGACCCAGTACTTC. Translated: CASSTGTGEETQYF. Full variable domain (outside the CDR3, taken from reference TRBV5-1 and TRBJ2-5): KAGVTQTPRYLIKTRGQQVTLSCSPISGHRSVSWYQQTPGQGLQFLFEYFSETQRNKGNFPGRFSGRQFSNSRSEMNVSTLELGDSALYLCASSTGTGEETQYFGPGTRLLVL.

This clonotype was counted a few times. CDR3 sequence reads: CASRKLAQETQYF. CDR3 nucleotides: TGTGCCAGCAGGAAACTAGCCCAAGAGACCCAGTACTTC. The chain is built from TRBV12-3 or TRBV12-4 and TRBJ2-5; possibly TRBD2 for D (6 bases). CDR3 length: 13 residues. V dropped 6 bases and J dropped 1 base, with 9 bases sitting between them.

This clonotype has just a few counts. Here the CDR3 DNA reads TGCAGTCCACAGGGACTAGCGGGAGCATTTGAGCAGTTCTTC. Protein sequence: CSPQGLAGAFEQFF. The V call is TRBV20-1, the J call TRBJ2-1; 14 bases fit TRBD2. J lost 9 bases, V lost 8 bases, and 9 bases had no gene match. CDR3 length: 14 amino acids. Germline CDR1 reads DFQATT; CDR2 reads SNEGSKA (reference sequence).

This clonotype has more than one count but fewer than ten. In nucleotides, the CDR3 is TGTGCCAGCAGTTACACAGACCCGGGTGAGCAGTACTTC. It yields the protein CASSYTDPGEQYF. The chain links TRBV6-5 to TRBJ2-7, with D unresolved. This CDR3 contains 13 residues. The V end was cut by 2 bases, the J end by 7 bases, with 12 bases between. Germline-derived CDR1 and CDR2 are MNHEY and SVGAGI.

This clonotype has at least ten counts. V gene TRBV30 combines with J gene TRBJ2-1; D might be TRBD1 (5 bases). Germline CDR1 reads GTSNPN; CDR2 reads SVGIG (reference sequence). Trimming removed 3 bases at V and 7 bases at J, with 13 bases between. The CDR3 is 13 amino acids. The CDR3 protein is CAWRETGQNEQFF. The CDR3 bases are TGTGCCTGGAGGGAAACAGGTCAGAATGAGCAGTTCTTC.

This clonotype was picked up a small number of times. The chain uses TRBV19 and TRBJ1-1; D is uncertain. The CDR3 consists of 13 residues. Germline V lookup: CDR1 LNHDA, CDR2 SQIVND (reference sequence). V was trimmed by 7 bases and J by 2 bases, leaving 11 bases between them. CDR3: CASISDSNTEAFF. CDR3 DNA: TGTGCCAGTATCTCGGACTCAAACACTGAAGCTTTCTTT.

A few counts support this clonotype. The chain uses TRBV6-1 and TRBJ2-5; D not resolved. Germline V gene data show CDR1 as MNHNS and CDR2 as SASEGT. The CDR3 length is 12 residues. Trimming removed 6 bases from V and 1 base from J, with 6 bases in between. The CDR3 spells CASRYFQETQYF. The CDR3 region has the DNA TGTGCCAGCAGGTACTTCCAAGAGACCCAGTACTTC.

In its sample, this clonotype was seen a few times. The rearrangement uses TRBV11-2 and TRBJ1-6, with D perhaps matching TRBD1 (5 bases). CDR3 length equals 15 residues. Trimming removed 3 bases at V and 8 bases at J, with 14 bases between. Per germline, CDR1 SGHAT and CDR2 FQNNGV. Here the CDR3 DNA reads TGTGCCAGCAGCTTGATGGCAGGGTCTCATTCACCCCTCCACTTT. Encoded protein: CASSLMAGSHSPLHF. The complete variable domain, with remaining parts taken from reference TRBV11-2 and TRBJ1-6, reads EAGVAQSPRYKIIEKRQSVAFWCNPISGHATLYWYQQILGQGPKLLIQFQNNGVVDDSQLPKDRFSAERLKGVDSTLKIQPAKLEDSAVYLCASSLMAGSHSPLHFGNGTRLTVT.

This clonotype has a count of ten or more. This chain uses TRBV2 with TRBJ2-7; 13 bases match TRBD2. The CDR3 is made up of 15 amino acids. J was trimmed by 0 bases and V by 5 bases; bases with no gene match: 1. Germline loops: CDR1 SNHLY, CDR2 FYNNEI. CDR3 coding DNA: TGTGCCAGCAGTTGGACTAGCGGGAGCTCCTACGAGCAGTACTTC. It translates to CASSWTSGSSYEQYF.

The rearrangement links TRBV7-3 to TRBJ2-2; D perhaps matches TRBD1 (6 bases). The V end lost 5 bases, the J end lost 2 bases, and 9 bases lay between the germline ends. The CDR3 has 14 residues. Germline CDR1 reads SGHTA; CDR2 reads FQGTGA. The CDR3 loop reads CASSVGTNTGELFF. CDR3 bases: TGTGCCAGCAGCGTCGGGACAAACACCGGGGAGCTGTTTTTT.

This clonotype was recorded at least ten times. The V and J genes are TRBV12-3 or TRBV12-4 and TRBJ2-5, with 10 positions matching TRBD1. J lost 5 bases, V lost 5 bases, and 8 bases had no gene match. CDR3 length: 15 amino acids. The CDR3 DNA sequence: TGTGCCAGCAGTCCTACCGGGACAGGGGTGGAGACCCAGTACTTC. Translated, it gives CASSPTGTGVETQYF.